The 11 T cell receptor beta chains reported below all come from one sample, sequenced in a study of regulatory T cells in long-lasting Graves disease. Time point noted: persistent/refractory GD, antithyroid drugs over 5 years with positive TRAb. Preparation of the TCR library used RNA extracted from PBMCs. Both iRepertoire HTBI primers and Arm-PCR of CDR3 regions were used to build the TCR beta libraries. TCRdb redid the calling of the multiplex PCR reads with MiXCR, one entry per CDR3 protein. This table holds more than 350,000 distinct CDR3 sequences, about 21% found once. This specimen consisted of peripheral blood mononuclear cells (PBMCs), obtained when the disease was refractory, from a patient treated with antithyroid drugs. The source is a female donor with Graves disease.

This clonotype was counted many times. One junction end disagrees with the germline gene, perhaps due to a read error. This sequence joins TRBV5-1 and TRBJ2-5; the D gene could be TRBD1 or TRBD2 (6 bases each). This CDR3 region has 13 residues. Germline assignment: CDR1 SGHRS and CDR2 YFSETQ. In nucleotides, the CDR3 is TGTGCCAGCAGCTTGGGGGGCATGGAGACCCAGTACTTC. Its translation is CASSLGGMETQYF.

This clonotype has ten or more counts. This rearrangement joins TRBV7-9 to TRBJ2-5; 9 positions match TRBD1. In germline, CDR1 is SEHNR, CDR2 FQNEAQ (reference sequence). Trimming cost V 0 bases and J 2 bases; bases outside gene matches: 7. The CDR3 is 17 residues long. CDR3 coding DNA: TGTGCCAGCAGCTTAGCCGGATGGACAGGGGAACAAGAGACCCAGTACTTC. Protein sequence: CASSLAGWTGEQETQYF.

Many counts were recorded for this clonotype. The genes are TRBV3-1 and TRBJ2-7; a possible D gene is TRBD1 (6 bases). CDR1 and CDR2 (germline): LGHDT, YNNKEL (reference sequence). The length of the CDR3 is 16 residues. V shed 1 base and J shed 3 bases, with 16 bases lying between them. The CDR3 loop is CASSQGYTGRGYEQYF. CDR3 bases: TGTGCCAGCAGCCAAGGATATACCGGCAGGGGCTACGAGCAGTACTTC.

The chain combines TRBV7-2 with TRBJ1-5; D might be TRBD1 (5 bases). CDR1 is SGHTA, CDR2 FQGNSA, per germline. V lost 5 bases, J lost 5 bases, and 19 bases lay in between. CDR3 length: 16 amino acids. This CDR3 reads CASSSRAYLGDQPQHF. DNA of the CDR3: TGTGCCAGCAGCAGCCGGGCCTACCTGGGGGATCAGCCCCAGCATTTT.

The gene calls are TRBV14 and TRBJ2-7, with D perhaps matching TRBD1 or TRBD2 (6 bases each). Per germline, CDR1 SGHDN and CDR2 FVKESK. V shed 2 bases and J shed 4 bases, with 18 bases lying between them. This CDR3 has 16 residues. Here the CDR3 DNA reads TGTGCCAGCAGCCAATTCGGGGGCGGGCCACTTTACGAGCAGTACTTC. Its translation: CASSQFGGGPLYEQYF.

At least ten counts were recorded for this clonotype. The chain joins TRBV11-2 to TRBJ2-2, with unresolved D. Germline V gene data show CDR1 as SGHAT and CDR2 as FQNNGV. V lost 7 bases and J 5 bases, leaving 14 bases between the germline ends. The CDR3 runs 14 residues. The CDR3 loop is CASIQTLGTGELFF. In DNA form, the CDR3 reads TGTGCCAGCATCCAAACGCTAGGAACCGGGGAGCTGTTTTTT.

V gene TRBV30 combines with J gene TRBJ2-7; D call uncertain. CDR3 length: 12 residues. Germline CDR1 is GTSNPN and CDR2 is SVGIG (reference sequence). Deletions cut 0 bases from V and 4 bases from J, with 7 bases between. This chain's CDR3 is CAWSVLLYEQYF. DNA for the CDR3: TGTGCCTGGAGTGTATTGTTGTACGAGCAGTACTTC.

The rearrangement joins TRBV20-1 to TRBJ2-5, with D hard to call. The J call could be wrong; TRBJ2-1 is a better fit for the DNA end. The CDR3 extends over 12 amino acids. Germline CDR1 and CDR2: DFQATT and SNEGSKA (reference sequence). CDR3 protein: CSARAPSGEQFF. For the CDR3, the DNA is TGCAGTGCTAGAGCCCCCTCCGGGGAGCAGTTCTTC.

Only one count was recorded for this clonotype. Just one base apart from a much larger clone, this may be a read error. The chain has TRBV28 and TRBJ2-4; unclear D gene. There are 14 residues in the CDR3. V dropped 1 base and J dropped 2 bases, with 6 bases sitting between them. Germline CDR1 is MDHEN and CDR2 is SYDVKM. CDR3 in amino acids: CASSLFRTKNIQYF. CDR3 DNA sequence: TGTGCCAGCAGTTTATTTCGGACCAAAAACATTCAGTACTTC.

This clonotype was recorded many times. This sequence joins TRBV27 and TRBJ1-1, with D uncertain. Germline loops: CDR1 MNHEY, CDR2 SMNVEV (reference sequence). Trimming pared 2 bases from V and 0 bases from J, leaving 7 bases between. The CDR3 extends over 14 amino acids. The chain's CDR3 is CASSLRVMNTEAFF. For the CDR3, the DNA is TGTGCCAGCAGTTTAAGAGTGATGAACACTGAAGCTTTCTTT.

This clonotype was seen at least ten times. The chain carries TRBV28 and TRBJ1-1; TRBD1 agrees at 9 bases. V dropped 5 bases and J dropped 1; count of bases not matched to a gene: 5. The CDR3 length is 15 residues. CDR1 MDHEN and CDR2 SYDVKM come from the germline V gene. CDR3 in amino acids: CASSPADRGNTEAFF. Written as DNA, the CDR3 is TGTGCCAGCAGTCCCGCGGACAGGGGGAACACTGAAGCTTTCTTT.